What follows describes a single T cell receptor (beta chain). Its specificity is not known. The record originates from a study of T cell responses to AZD1222 COVID-19 vaccine. General study points: Scientists sampled the repertoires only once the peak T cell response had passed. The donor group comprised mostly white British people and more females; the analysis possibly underestimated clonal diversity.

Some clones are missing from TCRdb's copy, which holds only in-frame ones; the method was immunoSEQ multiplex PCR. The data contain fewer than 120,000 clones, about nine tenths of them seen just once; the ten biggest clones take up over 1.5%. The CDR3 extends over 12 amino acids. From germline, CDR1 is LNHDA and CDR2 SQIVND (reference sequence). V gave up 3 bases and J gave up 2 bases, with 4 bases separating them. This material consisted of peripheral blood, taken on day 0 of AZD1222 vaccination. The chain has TRBV19 and TRBJ1-1; no definite D call. This receptor was identified in an adult in good health. CDR3 in amino acids: CASSMTNTEAFF. CDR3 nucleotides: TGTGCCAGTAGTATGACAAACACTGAAGCTTTCTTT.